The 21 T cell receptor beta chains listed next were all sequenced from one sample in a study of cytomegalovirus exposure and HLA in healthy donors. With 60 Vbeta and 13 Jbeta primers, the PCR was carried out. Sequenced by immunoSEQ multiplex PCR; TCRdb stores in-frame clones only, minus some. This table holds about 87,000 clones. Sequenced: PBMCs. Source of these receptors: a man aged 50-59 years in good health and CMV-seropositive.

The chain uses TRBV30 and TRBJ1-1; D is possibly TRBD1 (5 bases). Germline lookup yields CDR1 GTSNPN and CDR2 SVGIG (reference sequence). Trimming removed 3 bases at V and 0 bases at J, with 20 bases between. This CDR3 is built from 17 residues. CDR3: CAWREYSGPGVNTEAFF. The CDR3 DNA reads as TGTGCCTGGAGAGAATATTCGGGGCCGGGGGTGAACACTGAAGCTTTCTTT.

The chain uses TRBV4-3 and TRBJ2-4; D possibly corresponds to TRBD1 (5 bases). The CDR3 sequence is 15 residues long. CDR1 is LGHNA, CDR2 YSLEER, per germline. The V end was cut by 0 bases, the J end by 9 bases, with 15 bases between. Here the CDR3 reads CASSQEWQGWGIQYF. As DNA, the CDR3 is TGCGCCAGCAGCCAAGAATGGCAGGGTTGGGGCATTCAGTACTTC.

The gene calls are TRBV11-3 and TRBJ2-1; TRBD2 matches at 7 bases. The CDR3 sequence is 15 residues long. V lost 2 bases to trimming and J lost 10 bases; unmatched junction nucleotides: 11. Germline V gene lookup returns CDR1 SGHNT and CDR2 YENEEA. CDR3 nucleotide sequence: TGTGCCAGCAGCTTAAGCGGTGGTGGGAGGGGAGAGCAGTTCTTC. Translating gives CASSLSGGGRGEQFF.

The rearrangement joins TRBV29-1 to TRBJ2-5; 10 bases line up with TRBD1. Unmatched junction bases numbered 6, after V lost 4 bases and J lost 4 bases. There are 14 residues in the CDR3. Germline CDR1 is SQVTM and CDR2 is ANQGSEA. The DNA of the CDR3 is TGCAGCGTTGGGCTGGGACAGGGGAGAGAGACCCAGTACTTC. It codes for CSVGLGQGRETQYF. Full variable domain (missing parts from reference TRBV29-1 and TRBJ2-5): SAVISQKPSRDICQRGTSLTIQCQVDSQVTMMFWYRQQPGQSLTLIATANQGSEATYESGFVIDKFPISRPNLTFSTLTVSNMSPEDSSIYLCSVGLGQGRETQYFGPGTRLLVL.

The gene calls are TRBV18 and TRBJ2-1; D is ambiguous. Germline CDR1 reads KGHSH; CDR2 reads LQKENI. CDR3 length: 14 amino acids. With 1 base removed from V and 1 base from J, the gap between germline ends came to 5 bases. The DNA of the CDR3 is TGTGCCAGCTCACCACGCGGTTCCTACAATGAGCAGTTCTTC. This translates into CASSPRGSYNEQFF.

J is TRBJ2-1 and V is TRBV29-1, with D tentatively TRBD2 (6 bases). The CDR3 is 14 amino acids. Deletions cut 4 bases from V and 8 bases from J, with 18 bases between. Germline CDR1 and CDR2: SQVTM and ANQGSEA. This CDR3 reads CSVVRRERGDEQFF. CDR3 nucleotide sequence: TGCAGCGTTGTTAGGAGGGAGAGGGGTGATGAGCAGTTCTTC.

The chain recombines TRBV4-1 with TRBJ1-2; weak D call: TRBD1 (5 bases). The CDR3 loop spans 15 amino acids. V shed 2 bases and J shed 6 bases, with 16 bases lying between them. Germline CDR1 reads MGHRA; CDR2 reads YSYEKL. The CDR3 region is CASSQPSDSLHGYTF. CDR3 bases: TGCGCCAGCAGCCAACCTTCTGACAGCCTTCATGGCTACACCTTC.

The chain is built from TRBV20-1 and TRBJ1-4, with D perhaps TRBD1 (5 bases). The CDR3 spans 10 residues. In germline, CDR1 is DFQATT, CDR2 SNEGSKA (reference sequence). V was clipped by 6 bases and J by 8 bases, with 7 bases between them. CDR3 in amino acids: CSAKGEKLFF. CDR3 nucleotide sequence: TGCAGTGCCAAGGGGGAAAAACTGTTTTTT.

The V call is TRBV5-3, the J call TRBJ2-1; TRBD2 matches at 8 bases. Being an ORF, TRBV5-3 has a function that is uncertain. V trimming: 0 bases; J trimming: 6 bases; junction bases outside the gene matches: 5. CDR3 length: 15 residues. Written as DNA, the CDR3 is TGTGCCAGAAGCTTGGATGTCGGGAGGGCCAATGAGCAGTTCTTC. Its protein product is CARSLDVGRANEQFF.

CDR3 coding DNA: TGTGCCAGCTCACAATTAGCGGACTCATACAATGAGCAGTTCTTC. Protein sequence: CASSQLADSYNEQFF. The rearrangement joins TRBV18 to TRBJ2-1; the D gene is possibly TRBD2 (6 bases). Germline CDR1 KGHSH, CDR2 LQKENI. The CDR3 runs 15 residues. V was pared by 4 bases and J by 4 bases, with 14 bases between.

This chain connects TRBV6-5 to TRBJ1-2; TRBD1 is a possible D gene (6 bases). The CDR3 contains 15 residues. Germline values: CDR1 MNHEY, CDR2 SVGAGI. V lost 0 bases and J lost 3, with 11 bases in between. As DNA, the CDR3 is TGTGCCAGCAGTTACTCGATAGGGACATACTATGGCTACACCTTC. Amino acid sequence: CASSYSIGTYYGYTF.

The chain is built from TRBV7-8 and TRBJ1-2; 7 bases are shared with TRBD1. CDR3 length equals 17 residues. Germline CDR1 and CDR2: SGHVS and FQNEAQ. The V segment lost 4 bases and the J segment 4 bases; nucleotides outside the gene matches: 15. The CDR3 here is CASSSTGTEIAFYGYTF. DNA of the CDR3: TGTGCCAGCAGCTCTACTGGGACAGAAATTGCCTTCTATGGCTACACCTTC.

The CDR3 DNA follows: TGTGCCAGTAGAGGGGGCTTAGGGAACACTGAAGCTTTCTTT. Protein sequence: CASRGGLGNTEAFF. This chain links TRBV19 with TRBJ1-1; 7 positions agree with TRBD1. CDR1 is LNHDA, CDR2 SQIVND, per germline (reference sequence). The CDR3 totals 14 residues. V lost 6 bases to trimming and J lost 1 base; unmatched junction nucleotides: 5. The full variable domain, completed using reference TRBV19 and TRBJ1-1, is DGGITQSPKYLFRKEGQNVTLSCEQNLNHDAMYWYRQDPGQGLRLIYYSQIVNDFQKGDIAEGYSVSREKKESFPLTVTSAQKNPTAFYLCASRGGLGNTEAFFGQGTRLTVV.

The chain combines TRBV19 with TRBJ1-1; 7 positions match TRBD1. Germline V gives CDR1 LNHDA, CDR2 SQIVND (reference sequence). CDR3 length: 19 amino acids. V gave up 1 base and J gave up 1 base; unmatched junction bases: 15. DNA of the CDR3: TGTGCCAGTAGTATAGGAAGGGGCAGGGGGGTACATGGGAACACTGAAGCTTTCTTT. It specifies CASSIGRGRGVHGNTEAFF.

As for this clone: The sample contains more than one DNA sequence encoding this CDR3. The chain has TRBV6-5 and TRBJ1-3, with TRBD1 matching 9 bases. Trimming took 6 bases from V and 1 from J; bases not matched to a gene: 4. CDR1 and CDR2 (germline): MNHEY, SVGAGI. This CDR3 has 15 amino acids. The CDR3 loop reads CASSPDRGSGNTIYF. CDR3 nucleotides: TGTGCCAGCAGCCCGGACAGGGGTTCTGGAAACACCATATATTTT.

The chain joins TRBV30 to TRBJ1-3; tentatively, D is TRBD1 (5 bases). The CDR3 runs to 14 residues. Germline V CDR1 and CDR2: GTSNPN, SVGIG (reference sequence). Trimming took 1 base from V and 4 from J, leaving 11 bases between them. The CDR3 is CAWSEGLVGNTIYF. CDR3 sequence (DNA): TGTGCCTGGAGTGAGGGACTTGTCGGAAACACCATATATTTT.

The chain couples TRBV6-5 to TRBJ1-1, with 8 bases aligning to TRBD1. The CDR3 spans 15 residues. CDR1 MNHEY and CDR2 SVGAGI come from the germline V gene. The V and J ends lost 1 base and 6 bases, in that order; junction bases with no gene match: 7. The CDR3 region has the DNA TGTGCCAGCAGTTACTTGGGCCAGGGGGCATCTGAAGCTTTCTTT. Amino acids: CASSYLGQGASEAFF.

The chain links TRBV9 to TRBJ2-1; TRBD2 is a possible D gene (5 bases). The V end was cut by 1 base, the J end by 2 bases, with 16 bases between. Germline V gene lookup returns CDR1 SGDLS and CDR2 YYNGEE. The CDR3 has 17 amino acids. The DNA for the CDR3 is TGTGCCAGCAGCGTATCTGATAGCGCGCGGGCCTACAATGAGCAGTTCTTC. Encoded protein: CASSVSDSARAYNEQFF.

The J gene is TRBJ2-5, the V gene TRBV2; 11 bases agree with TRBD1. V lost 6 bases, J lost 5 bases, and 2 bases stayed unmatched. Per germline, CDR1 SNHLY and CDR2 FYNNEI. This CDR3 is 13 amino acids long. The CDR3 loop reads CASRGTGGETQYF. The CDR3, as DNA: TGTGCCAGCAGGGGGACAGGGGGGGAGACCCAGTACTTC.

The chain joins TRBV27 to TRBJ2-7, with D possibly being TRBD1 (5 bases). V was clipped by 0 bases and J by 0 bases, with 12 bases between them. The CDR3 covers 16 residues. Germline V gene lookup returns CDR1 MNHEY and CDR2 SMNVEV (reference sequence). The CDR3 coding sequence is TGTGCCAGCAGTTTATCTTATGGGGCGAGCTCCTACGAGCAGTACTTC. Amino acids: CASSLSYGASSYEQYF.

This sequence joins TRBV29-1 and TRBJ2-1, with D possibly being TRBD1 (6 bases). Germline-derived CDR1 and CDR2 are SQVTM and ANQGSEA. Trimming shortened V by 4 bases and J by 2 bases, and 12 bases separated the two germline ends. CDR3 length: 14 amino acids. The CDR3, as DNA: TGCAGCGTTGGCGGAACAGGGACCTACAATGAGCAGTTCTTC. Translating it yields CSVGGTGTYNEQFF.